The 17 T cell receptor beta chains below come from one sample, sequenced in a study of regulatory T cells in long-lasting Graves disease. With iRepertoire HTBI primers and Arm-PCR of CDR3 regions, TCR beta libraries were built. TCRdb recomputed calls from the multiplex PCR reads with MiXCR, one row per CDR3 protein. The sample consists of about 440,000 distinct CDR3 sequences, around 17% of them appearing once. Time point reported: newly diagnosed GD, antithyroid drugs for less than 3 months. RNA isolated from PBMCs was used to make the TCR library. These data also featured in a second study, about T cells in Graves' hyperthyroidism and ophthalmopathy.

The specimen comprised peripheral blood mononuclear cells (PBMCs), sampled at new diagnosis, from a patient treated with antithyroid drugs. The receptor set was obtained from a woman aged 25 to 45 with Graves disease.

This clonotype was seen at least ten times. The rearrangement joins TRBV29-1 to TRBJ1-4; 8 nucleotides agree with TRBD1. This CDR3 has 14 residues. Looked up from germline, CDR1 is SQVTM and CDR2 is ANQGSEA. Germline trimming cut 4 bases from V and 7 bases from J; bases unmatched to any gene: 8. Written as DNA, the CDR3 is TGCAGCGTTGCACCCCAGGGGGCGGGTGAAAAACTGTTTTTT. Translated: CSVAPQGAGEKLFF. The full variable domain, rest sourced from reference TRBV29-1 and TRBJ1-4, is SAVISQKPSRDICQRGTSLTIQCQVDSQVTMMFWYRQQPGQSLTLIATANQGSEATYESGFVIDKFPISRPNLTFSTLTVSNMSPEDSSIYLCSVAPQGAGEKLFFGSGTQLSVL.

This clonotype was recorded many times. The chain recombines TRBV12-3 or TRBV12-4 with TRBJ2-3, with 8 bases fitting TRBD2. This CDR3 has 16 amino acids. V dropped 5 bases and J dropped 1; count of bases not matched to a gene: 8. The CDR3 DNA is TGTGCCAGCAGTATTGCTGGAGCGGGAGGCACAGATACGCAGTATTTT. Translation gives CASSIAGAGGTDTQYF.

For this clonotype: A read error is possible here, since a much larger clone lies one base away. The chain links TRBV24-1 to TRBJ1-5; 7 bases map to TRBD1. The CDR3 runs to 15 residues. Germline V gives CDR1 KGHDR, CDR2 SFDVKD. The CDR3 bases are TGTACCACCAGTGACAGTTACAGGGGAAATCAGCCCCAGCATTTT. As protein: CTTSDSYRGNQPQHF.

This clonotype occurred many times. The CDR3 nucleotides are TGTGCCAGCAGTTTTACAGCGGAAAATAATTCACCCCTCCACTTT. Translation gives CASSFTAENNSPLHF. The chain carries TRBV12-3 or TRBV12-4 and TRBJ1-6; D is unresolved. The V end was cut by 3 bases, the J end by 5 bases, with 11 bases between. The CDR3 sequence is 15 residues long.

The rearrangement links TRBV28 to TRBJ2-3; TRBD2 aligns across 12 bases. J gave up 1 base and V 2 bases, and 10 bases lay outside the gene matches. The CDR3 totals 19 residues. Germline-derived CDR1 and CDR2 are MDHEN and SYDVKM. The CDR3 DNA reads as TGTGCCAGCAGTTTACCGACTAGCGGGAGTGATTTCGGCACAGATACGCAGTATTTT. This translates into CASSLPTSGSDFGTDTQYF.

This clonotype was detected many times. The chain uses TRBV24-1 and TRBJ2-1, with TRBD2 matching 10 bases. After removal of 4 bases from V and 5 bases from J, the junction contained 13 bases not matched to a gene. The CDR3 has 18 amino acids. The germline V gene has CDR1 KGHDR and CDR2 SFDVKD. The chain's CDR3 is CATSDQKTSGYLHNEQFF. DNA of the CDR3: TGTGCCACCAGTGACCAAAAGACTAGCGGGTATCTCCACAATGAGCAGTTCTTC.

The chain recombines TRBV9 with TRBJ2-7, with 9 nucleotides matching TRBD2. This CDR3 comprises 16 residues. Losses at the gene ends were 0 bases for V and 5 bases for J; bases not matched to a gene: 9. Germline loops: CDR1 SGDLS, CDR2 YYNGEE. The CDR3 loop is CASSVEVGGRAHEQYF. For the CDR3, the DNA is TGTGCCAGCAGCGTAGAGGTCGGCGGGAGGGCCCACGAGCAGTACTTC.

In the case of this clonotype: With a much larger clone just one base away, this may be a read error. This sequence joins TRBV12-3 or TRBV12-4 and TRBJ1-1; no firm D call. CDR3 length: 13 residues. CDR3: CAGSLPSTEEAFF. The DNA for the CDR3 is TGTGCCGGCAGTTTACCATCGACCGAAGAAGCTTTCTTT.

This clonotype was detected once. In DNA, the CDR3 is TGTGCCAGCAGCTTAAAGTTGGCAGGGGGCTCCGCTGGAAACACCATATATTTT. It codes for CASSLKLAGGSAGNTIYF. This sequence joins TRBV11-2 and TRBJ1-3; the match to TRBD1 covers 8 bases. This CDR3 is built from 18 residues. CDR1 SGHAT and CDR2 FQNNGV come from the germline V gene. With V trimmed by 2 bases and J by 2 bases, 11 bases remained unmatched.

This clonotype was recorded a few times. This chain uses TRBV28 with TRBJ2-7; the match to TRBD2 covers 9 bases. V shed 2 bases and J 2 bases; nucleotides not matched to a gene: 4. This CDR3 is 15 amino acids long. Germline loops: CDR1 MDHEN, CDR2 SYDVKM. The CDR3 loop reads CASSLVTSGAYEQYF. The CDR3 bases are TGTGCCAGCAGTTTAGTGACTAGCGGAGCCTACGAGCAGTACTTC.

The rearrangement links TRBV2 to TRBJ2-7, with 10 positions matching TRBD1. The CDR3 consists of 14 residues. The J segment lost 7 bases and the V segment lost 8 bases, leaving 11 bases of the junction unmatched. CDR1 and CDR2 from the germline V gene are SNHLY and FYNNEI. Here the CDR3 reads CASCRDRGRGEQYF. CDR3 in DNA: TGTGCCAGCTGTCGCGACAGGGGGCGTGGAGAGCAGTACTTC.

This clonotype came up a few times. The gene calls are TRBV6-9 and TRBJ2-7; 11 bases fit TRBD2. Germline V gene lookup returns CDR1 MNHGY and CDR2 SVAAGI. The CDR3 is 21 residues long. V was pared by 3 bases and J by 3 bases, with 22 bases of the junction left unmatched. Here the CDR3 reads CASSYHTSGRYFLRGGYEQYF. CDR3 in DNA: TGTGCCAGCAGTTACCACACTAGCGGGAGATACTTTCTCCGGGGTGGCTACGAGCAGTACTTC.

The V call is TRBV28, the J call TRBJ2-7; the match to TRBD2 covers 13 bases. The V segment lost 6 bases and the J segment 2 bases; nucleotides outside the gene matches: 10. In germline, CDR1 is MDHEN, CDR2 SYDVKM. The CDR3 has 17 amino acids. CDR3 bases: TGTGCCAGCAGACTAGCGGGAGGGCCAGATTTCCCCTACGAGCAGTACTTC. It codes for CASRLAGGPDFPYEQYF.

This clonotype has a count of ten or more. The chain has TRBV27 and TRBJ2-7; D is possibly TRBD1 (6 bases). The CDR3 is 15 amino acids. V lost 5 bases and J 2 bases, leaving 16 bases between the germline ends. Germline CDR1 is MNHEY and CDR2 is SMNVEV (reference sequence). This CDR3 is CASSPPGTQPYEQYF. Written as DNA, the CDR3 is TGTGCCAGCAGTCCCCCCGGGACACAACCCTACGAGCAGTACTTC.

This clonotype was seen a handful of times. The chain employs TRBV18 and TRBJ1-1; D is possibly TRBD1 (6 bases). The V and J ends lost 0 bases and 1 base respectively, with 12 bases between them. The length of the CDR3 is 16 residues. CDR1 is KGHSH and CDR2 is LQKENI in the germline V gene. The CDR3 protein is CASSPPGTGKNTEAFF. CDR3 coding DNA: TGTGCCAGCTCACCACCGGGTACAGGGAAGAACACTGAAGCTTTCTTT.

The table lists this clonotype with many counts. The V and J genes are TRBV10-3 and TRBJ2-1; D ambiguous. Trimming shortened V by 0 bases and J by 4 bases, and 4 bases separated the two germline ends. CDR3 length equals 13 residues. Germline CDR1 and CDR2: ENHRY and SYGVKD. The CDR3 loop reads CAISESGYNEQFF. CDR3 sequence (DNA): TGTGCCATCAGTGAGTCTGGATACAATGAGCAGTTCTTC.

This chain uses TRBV9 with TRBJ2-7; 7 nucleotides match TRBD1. The CDR3 contains 18 residues. Per the germline V gene, CDR1 is SGDLS and CDR2 is YYNGEE. Trimming cost V 0 bases and J 4 bases; bases outside gene matches: 16. The CDR3 DNA reads as TGTGCCAGCAGCGTAGACGGGACAGTTAATTCCTACGGGTACGAGCAGTACTTC. It is translated as CASSVDGTVNSYGYEQYF.